The rows below give T cell receptor beta chains drawn from one sample of a study of a mutant IDH1 vaccine in newly diagnosed glioma. Their antigens remain unidentified. Profiling relied on immunoSEQ multiplex PCR, and the TCRdb table lists in-frame clones only, not all of them. The data show about 30,000 clones, around four fifths seen once. This sample comprised PBMCs, obtained from a glioma patient whose treatment included an IDH1 peptide vaccine. These receptors all stem from a man aged 25-45 years with glioma. Each CDR3 is given with its conserved first and last residue. Fields, in order: CDR3 length, V gene, CDR3 protein.

len: 16; v_gene: TRBV11-2; CDR3aa: CASSVAPGQPTYEQYF
len: 14; v_gene: TRBV5-1; CDR3aa: CASSRTVMNTEAFF
len: 14; v_gene: TRBV19; CDR3aa: CATQYSGVNQPQHF
len: 18; v_gene: TRBV5-1; CDR3aa: CASKPLGQEISGANVLTF
len: 15; v_gene: TRBV10-2; CDR3aa: CASSEIGEAYNEQFF
len: 15; v_gene: TRBV19; CDR3aa: CASNSIQGDHTEAFF
len: 13; v_gene: TRBV30; CDR3aa: CAWQIPGFYEQYF
len: 14; v_gene: TRBV5-1; CDR3aa: CASSLEPGTYEQYF
len: 12; v_gene: TRBV2; CDR3aa: CALRQVNYGYTF
len: 15; v_gene: TRBV19; CDR3aa: CASSIGGASNQPQHF
len: 13; v_gene: TRBV30; CDR3aa: CAWSTGGFSEAFF
len: 13; v_gene: TRBV30; CDR3aa: CARSGTGNTEAFF
len: 21; v_gene: TRBV5-1; CDR3aa: CASSLSQYPQDRVFSGNTIYF
len: 14; v_gene: TRBV6-5; CDR3aa: CASSYSQGRTEAFF
len: 16; v_gene: TRBV30; CDR3aa: CAWSVPTDSGANVLTF
len: 15; v_gene: TRBV30; CDR3aa: CAWSAGDYAYNEQFF
len: 11; v_gene: TRBV29-1; CDR3aa: CSEYSNYGYTF